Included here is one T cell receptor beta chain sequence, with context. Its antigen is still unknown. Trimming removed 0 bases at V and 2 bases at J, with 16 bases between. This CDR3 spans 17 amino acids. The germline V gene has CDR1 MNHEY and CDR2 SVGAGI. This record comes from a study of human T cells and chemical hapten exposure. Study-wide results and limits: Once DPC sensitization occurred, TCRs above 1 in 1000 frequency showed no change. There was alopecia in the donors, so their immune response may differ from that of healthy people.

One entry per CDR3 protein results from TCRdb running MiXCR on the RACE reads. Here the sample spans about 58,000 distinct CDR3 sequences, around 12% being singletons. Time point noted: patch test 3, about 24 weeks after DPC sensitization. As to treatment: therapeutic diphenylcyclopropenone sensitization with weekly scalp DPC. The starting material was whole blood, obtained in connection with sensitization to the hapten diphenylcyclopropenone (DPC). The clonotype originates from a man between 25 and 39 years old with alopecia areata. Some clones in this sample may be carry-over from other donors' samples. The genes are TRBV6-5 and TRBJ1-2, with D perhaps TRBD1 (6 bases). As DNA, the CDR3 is TGTGCCAGCAGTTACTCGACAGGTCCCTTTTTCAACTATGGCTACACCTTC. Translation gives CASSYSTGPFFNYGYTF.